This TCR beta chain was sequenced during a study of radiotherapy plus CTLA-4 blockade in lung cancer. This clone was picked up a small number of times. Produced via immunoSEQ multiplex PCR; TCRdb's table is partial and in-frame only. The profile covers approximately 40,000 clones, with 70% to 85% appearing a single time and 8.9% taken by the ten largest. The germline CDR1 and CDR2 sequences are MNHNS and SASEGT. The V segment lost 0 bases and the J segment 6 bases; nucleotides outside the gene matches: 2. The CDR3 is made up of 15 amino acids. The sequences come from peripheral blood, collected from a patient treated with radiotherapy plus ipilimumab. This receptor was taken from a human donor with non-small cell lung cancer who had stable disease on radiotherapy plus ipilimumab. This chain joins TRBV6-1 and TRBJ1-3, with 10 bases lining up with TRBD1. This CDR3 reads CASSEARQGANTIYF. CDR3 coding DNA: TGTGCCAGCAGTGAAGCCCGACAGGGGGCAAACACCATATATTTT.